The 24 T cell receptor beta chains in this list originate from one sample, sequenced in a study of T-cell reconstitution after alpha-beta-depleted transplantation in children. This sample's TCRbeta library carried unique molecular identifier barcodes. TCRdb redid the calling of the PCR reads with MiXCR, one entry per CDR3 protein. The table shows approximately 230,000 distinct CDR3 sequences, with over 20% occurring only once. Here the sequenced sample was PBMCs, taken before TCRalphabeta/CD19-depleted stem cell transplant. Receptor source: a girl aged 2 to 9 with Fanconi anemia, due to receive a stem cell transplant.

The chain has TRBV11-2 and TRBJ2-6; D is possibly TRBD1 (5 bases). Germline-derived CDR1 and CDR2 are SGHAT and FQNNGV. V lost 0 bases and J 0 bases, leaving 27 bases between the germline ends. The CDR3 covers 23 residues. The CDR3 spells CASSLDPTRATGPPFSGANVLTF. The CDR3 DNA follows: TGTGCCAGCAGCTTAGATCCAACCAGGGCCACAGGTCCTCCTTTCTCTGGGGCCAACGTCCTGACTTTC.

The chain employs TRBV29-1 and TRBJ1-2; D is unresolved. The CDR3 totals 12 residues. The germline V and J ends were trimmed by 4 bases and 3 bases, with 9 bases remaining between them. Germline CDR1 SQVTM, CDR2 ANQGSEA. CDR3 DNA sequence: TGCAGCGTTGGGTGGTCGGACTATGGCTACACCTTC. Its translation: CSVGWSDYGYTF.

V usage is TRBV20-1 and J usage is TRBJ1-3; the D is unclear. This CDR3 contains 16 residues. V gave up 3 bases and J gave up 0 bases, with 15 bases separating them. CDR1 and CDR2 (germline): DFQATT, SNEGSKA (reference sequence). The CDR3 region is CSARGSGQPSGNTIYF. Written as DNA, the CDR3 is TGCAGTGCTAGGGGATCGGGTCAGCCCTCTGGAAACACCATATATTTT.

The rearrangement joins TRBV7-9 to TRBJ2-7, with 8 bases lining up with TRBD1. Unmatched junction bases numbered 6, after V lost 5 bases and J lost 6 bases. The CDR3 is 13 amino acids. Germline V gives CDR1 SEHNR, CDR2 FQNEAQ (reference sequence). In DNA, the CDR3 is TGTGCCAGCAGCCCCCGACAGGGGTTCGAGCAGTACTTC. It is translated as CASSPRQGFEQYF.

The CDR3 region has the DNA TGTGCCAGCAGCCCTCAGGGGTATGAGCAGTTCTTC. Translation gives CASSPQGYEQFF. The chain employs TRBV7-3 and TRBJ2-1; TRBD1 might be the D (6 bases). This CDR3 is 12 amino acids long. V was trimmed by 5 bases and J by 8 bases, leaving 10 bases between them. The germline CDR1 and CDR2 sequences are SGHTA and FQGTGA.

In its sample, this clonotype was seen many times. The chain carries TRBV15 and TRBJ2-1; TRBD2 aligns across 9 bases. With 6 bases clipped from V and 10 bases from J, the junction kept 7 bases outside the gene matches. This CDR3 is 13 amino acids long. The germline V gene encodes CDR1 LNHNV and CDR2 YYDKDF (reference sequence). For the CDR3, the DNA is TGTGCCACCAGTTCTAGCGGGATTCGGGAGCAGTTCTTC. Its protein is CATSSSGIREQFF.

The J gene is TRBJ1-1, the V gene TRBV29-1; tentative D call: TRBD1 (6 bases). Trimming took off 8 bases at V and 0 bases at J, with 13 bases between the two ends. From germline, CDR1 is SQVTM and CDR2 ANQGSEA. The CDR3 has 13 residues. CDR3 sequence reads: CSSRTDMNTEAFF. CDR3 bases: TGCAGCTCAAGGACAGATATGAACACTGAAGCTTTCTTT.

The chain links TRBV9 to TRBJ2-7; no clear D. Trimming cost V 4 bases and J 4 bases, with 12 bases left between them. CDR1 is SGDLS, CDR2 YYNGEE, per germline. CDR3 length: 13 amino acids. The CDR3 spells CASSPARTYEQYF. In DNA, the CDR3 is TGTGCCAGCAGCCCCGCCCGGACGTACGAGCAGTACTTC.

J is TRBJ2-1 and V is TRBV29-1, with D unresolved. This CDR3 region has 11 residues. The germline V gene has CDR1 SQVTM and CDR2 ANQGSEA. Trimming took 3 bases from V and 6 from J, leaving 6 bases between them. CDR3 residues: CSVEVVNEQFF. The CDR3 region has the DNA TGCAGCGTTGAGGTCGTCAATGAGCAGTTCTTC.

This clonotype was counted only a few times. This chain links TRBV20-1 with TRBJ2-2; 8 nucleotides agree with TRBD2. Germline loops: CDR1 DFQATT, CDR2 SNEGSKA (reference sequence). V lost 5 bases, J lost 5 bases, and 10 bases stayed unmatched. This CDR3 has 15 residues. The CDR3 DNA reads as TGCAGTGCTCGTACTAGCGGTAGGAGGACCGGGGAGCTGTTTTTT. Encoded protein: CSARTSGRRTGELFF.

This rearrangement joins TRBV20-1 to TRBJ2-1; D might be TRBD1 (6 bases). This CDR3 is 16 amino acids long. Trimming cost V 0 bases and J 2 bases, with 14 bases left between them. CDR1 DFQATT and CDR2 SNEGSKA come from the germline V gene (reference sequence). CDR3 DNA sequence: TGCAGTGCTAGAGATTGGAAAGACAGGCCCTACAATGAGCAGTTCTTC. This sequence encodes CSARDWKDRPYNEQFF.

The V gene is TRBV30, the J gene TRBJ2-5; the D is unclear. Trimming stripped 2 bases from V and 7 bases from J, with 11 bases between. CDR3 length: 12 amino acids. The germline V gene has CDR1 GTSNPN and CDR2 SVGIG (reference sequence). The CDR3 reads CAWSNLPLTQYF. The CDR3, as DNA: TGTGCCTGGAGTAACCTTCCCTTGACCCAGTACTTC.

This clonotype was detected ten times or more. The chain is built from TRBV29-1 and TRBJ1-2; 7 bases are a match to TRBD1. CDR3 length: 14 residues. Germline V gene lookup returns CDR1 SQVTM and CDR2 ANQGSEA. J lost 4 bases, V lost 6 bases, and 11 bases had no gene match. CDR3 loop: CSVASGTVLYGYTF. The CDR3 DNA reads TGCAGCGTCGCCTCCGGGACAGTTCTCTATGGCTACACCTTC.

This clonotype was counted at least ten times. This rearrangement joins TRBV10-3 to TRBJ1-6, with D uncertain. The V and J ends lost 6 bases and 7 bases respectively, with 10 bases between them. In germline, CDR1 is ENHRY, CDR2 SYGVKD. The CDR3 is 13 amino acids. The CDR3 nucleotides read TGTGCCATCAGAGCAGGAGCGAATTCACCCCTCCACTTT. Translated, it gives CAIRAGANSPLHF.

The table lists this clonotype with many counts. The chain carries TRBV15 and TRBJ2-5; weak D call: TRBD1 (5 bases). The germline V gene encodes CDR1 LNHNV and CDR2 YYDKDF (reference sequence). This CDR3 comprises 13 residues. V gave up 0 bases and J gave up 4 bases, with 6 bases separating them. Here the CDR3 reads CATSREQAETQYF. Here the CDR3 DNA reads TGTGCCACCAGCAGAGAACAGGCAGAGACCCAGTACTTC. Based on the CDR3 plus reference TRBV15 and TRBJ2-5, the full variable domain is DAMVIQNPRYQVTQFGKPVTLSCSQTLNHNVMYWYQQKSSQAPKLLFHYYDKDFNNEADTPDNFQSRRPNTSFCFLDIRSPGLGDTAMYLCATSREQAETQYFGPGTRLLVL.

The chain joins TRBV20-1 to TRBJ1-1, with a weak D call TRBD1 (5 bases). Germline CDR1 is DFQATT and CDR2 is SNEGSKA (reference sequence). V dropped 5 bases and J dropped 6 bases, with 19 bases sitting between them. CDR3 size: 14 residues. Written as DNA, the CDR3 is TGCAGTGCTCAACACGGGACGGCCACATCTGAAGCTTTCTTT. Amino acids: CSAQHGTATSEAFF.

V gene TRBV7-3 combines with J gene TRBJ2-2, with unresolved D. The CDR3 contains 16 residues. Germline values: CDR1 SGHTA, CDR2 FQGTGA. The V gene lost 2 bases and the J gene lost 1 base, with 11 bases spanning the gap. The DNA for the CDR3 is TGTGCCAGCAGCTTATTGAGACCTCAGAACACCGGGGAGCTGTTTTTT. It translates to CASSLLRPQNTGELFF.

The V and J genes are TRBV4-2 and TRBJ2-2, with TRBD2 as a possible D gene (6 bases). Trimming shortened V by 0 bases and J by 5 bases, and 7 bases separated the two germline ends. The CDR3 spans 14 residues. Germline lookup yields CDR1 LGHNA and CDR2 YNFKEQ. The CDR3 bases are TGTGCCAGCAGCCAAGACGGGGGAACCGGGGAGCTGTTTTTT. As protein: CASSQDGGTGELFF.

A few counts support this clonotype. The CDR3 DNA reads TGTGCCAGCAGCTCGGGACTCCCCACAGATACGCAGTATTTT. It yields the protein CASSSGLPTDTQYF. The chain joins TRBV7-3 to TRBJ2-3; possible D gene TRBD2, 6 bases. Trimming left V 4 bases short and J 2 bases short, with 10 bases between. Germline V CDR1 and CDR2: SGHTA, FQGTGA. The CDR3 extends over 14 amino acids.

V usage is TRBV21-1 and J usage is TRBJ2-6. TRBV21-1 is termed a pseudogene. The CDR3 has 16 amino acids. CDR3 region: CASSKGAGSGANVLTF. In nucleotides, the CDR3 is TGTGCCAGCAGCAAAGGGGCAGGCTCTGGGGCCAACGTCCTGACTTTC.

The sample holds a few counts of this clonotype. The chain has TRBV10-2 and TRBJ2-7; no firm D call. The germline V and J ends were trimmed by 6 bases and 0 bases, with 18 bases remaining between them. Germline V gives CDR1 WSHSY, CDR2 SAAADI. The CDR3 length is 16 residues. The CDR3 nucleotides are TGCGCCAGCAGAGATCCCACCCTTATGAGCTCCTACGAGCAGTACTTC. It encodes CASRDPTLMSSYEQYF.

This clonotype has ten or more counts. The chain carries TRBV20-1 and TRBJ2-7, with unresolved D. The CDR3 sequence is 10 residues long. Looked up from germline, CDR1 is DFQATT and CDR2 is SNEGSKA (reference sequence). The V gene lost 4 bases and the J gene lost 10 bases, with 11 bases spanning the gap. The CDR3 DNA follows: TGCAGTGCTAAATTCCCGATTCAGTACTTC. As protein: CSAKFPIQYF.

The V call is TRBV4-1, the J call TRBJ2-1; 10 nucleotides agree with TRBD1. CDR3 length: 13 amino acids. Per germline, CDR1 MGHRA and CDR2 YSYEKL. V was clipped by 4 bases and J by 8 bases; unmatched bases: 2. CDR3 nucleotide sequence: TGCGCCAGCAGCCCCGGGACAGGGGATGAGCAGTTCTTC. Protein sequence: CASSPGTGDEQFF.

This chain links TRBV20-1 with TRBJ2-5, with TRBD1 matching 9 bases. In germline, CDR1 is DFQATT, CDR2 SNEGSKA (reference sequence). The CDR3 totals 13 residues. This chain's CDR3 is CRSGTGTQETQYF. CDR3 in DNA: TGCAGATCCGGGACAGGGACGCAAGAGACCCAGTACTTC.